The rows below give T cell receptor beta chains drawn from one sample of a study of T cell responses to AZD1222 COVID-19 vaccine. The table came from immunoSEQ multiplex PCR; TCRdb's copy has only in-frame clones and leaves some out. The sample lists 100,000 to 150,000 clones; around 83% were seen once. Specimen: peripheral blood, collected 28 days after the second AZD1222 dose. The source is an adult who received the AZD1222 COVID-19 vaccine. Each CDR3 is given without its conserved first and last residue.

CDR3 protein,J gene,V gene
ASSFSLPVWYGYT,TRBJ1-2,TRBV5-8
ASSPGQGGGNTIY,TRBJ1-3,TRBV7-2
ASSPARVESPLH,TRBJ1-6,TRBV11-2
ASKGVSDTQY,TRBJ2-3,TRBV6-5
ARNWCPYNSPLH,TRBJ1-6,TRBV6-4
ASSEGTGGEQY,TRBJ2-7,TRBV6-1
ATRRVSNQPQH,TRBJ1-5,TRBV6-5
ASSRTGWEQY,TRBJ2-7,TRBV10-2
ASSFAAAGGNTIY,TRBJ1-3,TRBV11-2
ASSEQGQGDTQY,TRBJ2-3,TRBV10-1
ASSQVGGSYNEQF,TRBJ2-1,TRBV3-1/TRBV3-2
ASTTPGTASLGLF,TRBJ1-4,TRBV4-1
ASSPGQGAFGYT,TRBJ1-2,TRBV7-3
ASRPLAGGSDACNEQF,TRBJ2-1,TRBV12-2
ASSFPGTGPLWGYT,TRBJ1-2,TRBV28
ASSPDEFETQY,TRBJ2-5,TRBV7-7
ASSFNGGSTDTQY,TRBJ2-3,TRBV7-2
ASRIGANVLT,TRBJ2-6,TRBV19
ASSLVGEGGYT,TRBJ1-2,TRBV5-4
ASSSRGLSNQPQH,TRBJ1-5,TRBV28
ASSPGAVGNQPQH,TRBJ1-5,TRBV18
ASSPRRDGNTIY,TRBJ1-3,TRBV5-4
ALGLWSDYNEQF,TRBJ2-1,TRBV2
ASSLEGEGHSGGNTIY,TRBJ1-3,TRBV7-6
ASSLEVDYGYT,TRBJ1-2,TRBV12-3/TRBV12-4
ASSEGTSGRAYEQY,TRBJ2-7,TRBV6-1
ASSYTRGETEAF,TRBJ1-1,TRBV9
ASQKPISGETQY,TRBJ2-5,TRBV28
ASSHPWTGGTSRSGNTIY,TRBJ1-3,TRBV4-1
AWSVTGGTYEQY,TRBJ2-7,TRBV30
ASRTVYNSPLH,TRBJ1-6,TRBV6-5
ASSPGIREEKLF,TRBJ1-4,TRBV6-2/TRBV6-3
ASSGIAGGSYNEQF,TRBJ2-1,TRBV19
ASSQSSGGAYEQY,TRBJ2-7,TRBV7-9
ASSLGGGQSLSYNEQF,TRBJ2-1,TRBV7-2
ASSLNPWEVSSYNSPLH,TRBJ1-6,TRBV7-2
ASMGVSYEQY,TRBJ2-7,TRBV6-5
ASSEPGGNGYT,TRBJ1-2,TRBV25-1
ASSSDTINQPQH,TRBJ1-5,TRBV11-2
ASSELQGAYNEQF,TRBJ2-1,TRBV2
ASIRRTINTGELF,TRBJ2-2,TRBV28
ASSPHGGEGDTQY,TRBJ2-3,TRBV7-9